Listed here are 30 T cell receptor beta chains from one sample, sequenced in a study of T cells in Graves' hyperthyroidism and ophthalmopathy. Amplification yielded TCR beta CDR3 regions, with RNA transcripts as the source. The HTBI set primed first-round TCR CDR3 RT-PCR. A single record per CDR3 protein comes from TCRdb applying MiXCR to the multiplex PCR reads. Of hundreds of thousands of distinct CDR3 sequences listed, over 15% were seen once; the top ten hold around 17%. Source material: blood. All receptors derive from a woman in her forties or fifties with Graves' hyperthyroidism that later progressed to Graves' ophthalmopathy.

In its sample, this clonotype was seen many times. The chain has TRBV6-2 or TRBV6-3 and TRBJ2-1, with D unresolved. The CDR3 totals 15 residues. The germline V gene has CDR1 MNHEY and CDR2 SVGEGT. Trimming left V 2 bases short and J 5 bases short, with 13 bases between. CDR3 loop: CASSYVLLNNNEQFF. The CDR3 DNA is TGTGCCAGCAGTTACGTGTTGTTAAACAACAATGAGCAGTTCTTC.

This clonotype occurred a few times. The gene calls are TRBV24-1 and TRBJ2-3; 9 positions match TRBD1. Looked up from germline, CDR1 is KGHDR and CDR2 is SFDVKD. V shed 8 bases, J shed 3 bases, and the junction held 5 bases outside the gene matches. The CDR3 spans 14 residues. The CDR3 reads CATNPTGGTDTQYF. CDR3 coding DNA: TGTGCCACCAACCCGACAGGGGGAACAGATACGCAGTATTTT.

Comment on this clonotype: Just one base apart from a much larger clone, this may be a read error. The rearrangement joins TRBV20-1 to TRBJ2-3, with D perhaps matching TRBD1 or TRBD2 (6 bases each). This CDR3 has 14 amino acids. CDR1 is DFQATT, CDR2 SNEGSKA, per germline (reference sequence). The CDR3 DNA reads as TGCAGTGCTAGGCCGGGTTCTAGGGGGGATACGCGGTATTTT. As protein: CSARPGSRGDTRYF.

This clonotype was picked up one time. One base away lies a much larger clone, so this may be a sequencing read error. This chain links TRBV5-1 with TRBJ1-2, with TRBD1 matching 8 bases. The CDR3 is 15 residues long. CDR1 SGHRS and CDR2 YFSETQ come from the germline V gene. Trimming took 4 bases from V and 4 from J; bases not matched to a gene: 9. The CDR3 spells CASSKRQGRGYGYTF. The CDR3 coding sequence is TGCGCCAGCAGCAAACGACAGGGGCGTGGCTATGGCTACACCTTC.

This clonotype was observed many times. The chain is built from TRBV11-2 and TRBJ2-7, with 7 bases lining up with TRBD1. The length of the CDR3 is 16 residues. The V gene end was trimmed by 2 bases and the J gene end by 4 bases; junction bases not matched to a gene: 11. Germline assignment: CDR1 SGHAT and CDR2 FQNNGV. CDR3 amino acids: CASSLPSGQFEYEQYF. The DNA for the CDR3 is TGTGCCAGCAGCTTACCCTCGGGACAGTTCGAATACGAGCAGTACTTC.

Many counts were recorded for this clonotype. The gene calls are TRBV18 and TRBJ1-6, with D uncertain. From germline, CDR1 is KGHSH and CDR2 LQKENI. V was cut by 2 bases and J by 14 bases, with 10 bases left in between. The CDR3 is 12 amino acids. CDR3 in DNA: TGTGCCAGCTCACCATCTTCCGGGGCCCTCCACTTT. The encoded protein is CASSPSSGALHF.

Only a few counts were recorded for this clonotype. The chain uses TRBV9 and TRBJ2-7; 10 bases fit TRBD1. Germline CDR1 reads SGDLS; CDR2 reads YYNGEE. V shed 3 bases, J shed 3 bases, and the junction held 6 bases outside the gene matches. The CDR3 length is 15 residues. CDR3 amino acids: CASSERQGAFYEQYF. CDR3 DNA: TGTGCCAGCAGCGAACGACAGGGGGCTTTCTACGAGCAGTACTTC.

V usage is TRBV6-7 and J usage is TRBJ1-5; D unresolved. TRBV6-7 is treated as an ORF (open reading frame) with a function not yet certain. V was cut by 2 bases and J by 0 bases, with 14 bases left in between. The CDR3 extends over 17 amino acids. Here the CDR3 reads CASSYPKKDDSNQPQHF. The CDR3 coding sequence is TGTGCCAGCAGTTACCCCAAAAAGGACGATAGCAATCAGCCCCAGCATTTT.

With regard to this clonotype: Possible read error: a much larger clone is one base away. Written as DNA, the CDR3 is TGTGCCAGCAGCCGACGGGGCGGGCCAAGCACAGATACGCAGTATTTT. Amino acid sequence: CASSRRGGPSTDTQYF. The J gene is TRBJ2-3, the V gene TRBV3-1; D is possibly TRBD1 or TRBD2 (5 bases each). Trimming removed 4 bases from V and 0 bases from J, with 14 bases in between. The germline gives CDR1 LGHDT, CDR2 YNNKEL (reference sequence). The CDR3 is made up of 16 amino acids.

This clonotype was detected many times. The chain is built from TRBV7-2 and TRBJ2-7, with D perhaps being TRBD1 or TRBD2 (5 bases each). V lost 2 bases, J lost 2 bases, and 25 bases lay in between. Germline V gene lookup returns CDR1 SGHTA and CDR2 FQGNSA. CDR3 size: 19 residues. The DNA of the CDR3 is TGTGCCAGCAGCTTACTTCTGGGGGTTGGTGACAGTAACCCCTACGAGCAGTACTTC. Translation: CASSLLLGVGDSNPYEQYF.

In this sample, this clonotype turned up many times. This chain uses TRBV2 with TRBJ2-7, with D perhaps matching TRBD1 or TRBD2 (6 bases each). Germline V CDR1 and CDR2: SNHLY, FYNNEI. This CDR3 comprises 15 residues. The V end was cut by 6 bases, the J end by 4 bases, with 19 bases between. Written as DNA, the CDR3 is TGTGCCAGCAGGGACGGGGGACATGGGCCTTACGAGCAGTACTTC. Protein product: CASRDGGHGPYEQYF. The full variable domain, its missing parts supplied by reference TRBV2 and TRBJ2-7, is EPEVTQTPSHQVTQMGQEVILRCVPISNHLYFYWYRQILGQKVEFLVSFYNNEISEKSEIFDDQFSVERPDGSNFTLKIRSTKLEDSAMYFCASRDGGHGPYEQYFGPGTRLTVT.

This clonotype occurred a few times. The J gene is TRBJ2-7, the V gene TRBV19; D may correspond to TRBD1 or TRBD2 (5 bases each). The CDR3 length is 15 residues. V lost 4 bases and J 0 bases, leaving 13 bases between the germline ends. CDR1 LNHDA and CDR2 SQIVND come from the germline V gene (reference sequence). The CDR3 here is CASSTTAAASYEQYF. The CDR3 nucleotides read TGTGCCAGTAGTACGACAGCGGCGGCCTCCTACGAGCAGTACTTC.

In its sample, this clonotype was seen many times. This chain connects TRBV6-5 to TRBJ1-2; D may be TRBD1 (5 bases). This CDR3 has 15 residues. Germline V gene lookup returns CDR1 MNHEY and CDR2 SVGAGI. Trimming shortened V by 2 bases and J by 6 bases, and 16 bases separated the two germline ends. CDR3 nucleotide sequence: TGTGCCAGCAGTTACCCGAGAGGGCAGGGCGATGGCTACACCTTC. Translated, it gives CASSYPRGQGDGYTF.

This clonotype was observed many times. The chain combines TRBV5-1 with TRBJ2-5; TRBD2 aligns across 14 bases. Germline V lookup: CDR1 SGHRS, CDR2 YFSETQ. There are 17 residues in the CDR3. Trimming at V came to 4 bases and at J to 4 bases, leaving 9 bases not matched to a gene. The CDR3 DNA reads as TGCGCCAGCAGCCTGCGCGGGACTAGCGGGGGACCAGAGACCCAGTACTTC. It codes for CASSLRGTSGGPETQYF.

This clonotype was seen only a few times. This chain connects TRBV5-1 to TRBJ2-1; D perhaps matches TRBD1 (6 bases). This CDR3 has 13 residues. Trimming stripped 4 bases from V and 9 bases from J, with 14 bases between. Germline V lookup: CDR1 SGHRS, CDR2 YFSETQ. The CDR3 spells CASSRLQGTEQFF. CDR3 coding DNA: TGCGCCAGCAGCCGCCTACAGGGTACTGAGCAGTTCTTC.

CDR3 residues: CASSLVGMGRDTEAFF. Written as DNA, the CDR3 is TGTGCCAGCAGCCTGGTAGGGATGGGGCGAGACACTGAAGCTTTCTTT. This chain joins TRBV12-3 or TRBV12-4 and TRBJ1-1, with D possibly matching TRBD1 (5 bases). The CDR3 contains 16 residues. Trimming pared 6 bases from V and 3 bases from J, leaving 20 bases between.

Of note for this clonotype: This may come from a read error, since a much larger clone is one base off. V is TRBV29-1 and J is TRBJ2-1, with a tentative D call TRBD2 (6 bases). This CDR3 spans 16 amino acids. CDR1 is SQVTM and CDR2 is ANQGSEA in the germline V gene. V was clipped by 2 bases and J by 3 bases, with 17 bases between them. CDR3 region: CSVELWGGPNYNEQFF. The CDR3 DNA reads TGCAGCGTTGAACTGTGGGGAGGCCCCAACTACAATGAGCAGTTCTTC.

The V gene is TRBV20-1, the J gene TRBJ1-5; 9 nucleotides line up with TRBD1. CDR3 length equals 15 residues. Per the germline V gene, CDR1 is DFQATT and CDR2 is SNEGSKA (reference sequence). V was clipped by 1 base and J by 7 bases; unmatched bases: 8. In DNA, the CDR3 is TGCAGTGCTAGAGCCCATAAGACAGGGGGGCAGCCCCAGCATTTT. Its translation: CSARAHKTGGQPQHF.

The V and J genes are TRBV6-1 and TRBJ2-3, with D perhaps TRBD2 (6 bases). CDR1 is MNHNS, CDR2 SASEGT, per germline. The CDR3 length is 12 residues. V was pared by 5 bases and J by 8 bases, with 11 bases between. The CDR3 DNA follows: TGTGCCAGCAGTTATGGAGGGTCTACGCAGTATTTT. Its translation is CASSYGGSTQYF.

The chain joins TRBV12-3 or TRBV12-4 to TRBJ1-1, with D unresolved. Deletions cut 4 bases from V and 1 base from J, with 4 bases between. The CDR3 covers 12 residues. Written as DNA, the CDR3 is TGTGCCAGCAGTTGGCCGAACACTGAAGCTTTCTTT. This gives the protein CASSWPNTEAFF.

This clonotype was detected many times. CDR3 in DNA: TGTGCTAGTGGTCCGGAACAGGGGGCAGGGAACACTGAAGCTTTCTTT. It translates to CASGPEQGAGNTEAFF. V is TRBV12-5 and J is TRBJ1-1; 9 nucleotides agree with TRBD1. The CDR3 is made up of 16 amino acids. With 5 bases clipped from V and 1 base from J, the junction kept 8 bases outside the gene matches. Germline CDR1 reads LGHNT; CDR2 reads FRNRAP.

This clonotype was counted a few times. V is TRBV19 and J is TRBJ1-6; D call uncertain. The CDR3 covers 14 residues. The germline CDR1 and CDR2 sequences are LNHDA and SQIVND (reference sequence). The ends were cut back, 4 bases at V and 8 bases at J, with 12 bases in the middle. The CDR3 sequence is CASSKQEVDSPLHF. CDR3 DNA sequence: TGTGCCAGTAGTAAGCAGGAGGTGGATTCACCCCTCCACTTT.

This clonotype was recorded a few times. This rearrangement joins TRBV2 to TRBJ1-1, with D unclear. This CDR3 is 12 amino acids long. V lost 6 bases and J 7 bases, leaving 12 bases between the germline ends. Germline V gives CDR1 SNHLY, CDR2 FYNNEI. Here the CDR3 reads CASSDITDEAFF. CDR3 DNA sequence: TGTGCCAGCAGCGATATTACCGATGAAGCTTTCTTT.

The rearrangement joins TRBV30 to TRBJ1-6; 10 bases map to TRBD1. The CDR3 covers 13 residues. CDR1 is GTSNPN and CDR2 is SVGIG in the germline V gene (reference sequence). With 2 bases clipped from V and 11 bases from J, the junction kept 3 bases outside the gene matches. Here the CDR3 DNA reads TGTGCCTGGAGTCCCGGGACAGGGGCACCCCTCCACTTT. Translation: CAWSPGTGAPLHF.

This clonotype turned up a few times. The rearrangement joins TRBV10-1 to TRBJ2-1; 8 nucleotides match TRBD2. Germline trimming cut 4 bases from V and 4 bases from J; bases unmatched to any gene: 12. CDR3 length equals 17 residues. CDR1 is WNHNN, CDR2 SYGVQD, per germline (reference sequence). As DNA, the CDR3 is TGCGCCAGCAGTGGGGGGCTAGGTAGCGGGGCGTACAATGAGCAGTTCTTC. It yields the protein CASSGGLGSGAYNEQFF.

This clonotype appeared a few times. The CDR3 here is CASSYTGLEETQYF. DNA for the CDR3: TGTGCCAGCAGTTACACAGGGTTGGAAGAGACCCAGTACTTC. V and J are TRBV6-5 and TRBJ2-5; D possibly corresponds to TRBD1 (6 bases). The germline V and J ends were trimmed by 2 bases and 3 bases, with 10 bases remaining between them. The CDR3 runs to 14 residues. Germline V gene sequence: CDR1 MNHEY, CDR2 SVGAGI.

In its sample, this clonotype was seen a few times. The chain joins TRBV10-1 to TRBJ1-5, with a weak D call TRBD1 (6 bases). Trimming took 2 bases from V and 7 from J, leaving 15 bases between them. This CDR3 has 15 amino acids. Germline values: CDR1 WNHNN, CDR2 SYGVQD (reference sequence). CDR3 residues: CASSEPGAGEQPQHF. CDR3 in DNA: TGCGCCAGCAGTGAGCCCGGGGCAGGGGAGCAGCCCCAGCATTTT.

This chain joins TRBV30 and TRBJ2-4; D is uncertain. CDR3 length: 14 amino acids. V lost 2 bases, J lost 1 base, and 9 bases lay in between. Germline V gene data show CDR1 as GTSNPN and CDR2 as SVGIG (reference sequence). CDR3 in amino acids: CAWSKVLAKNIQYF. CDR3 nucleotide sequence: TGTGCCTGGAGTAAAGTCCTCGCCAAAAACATTCAGTACTTC.

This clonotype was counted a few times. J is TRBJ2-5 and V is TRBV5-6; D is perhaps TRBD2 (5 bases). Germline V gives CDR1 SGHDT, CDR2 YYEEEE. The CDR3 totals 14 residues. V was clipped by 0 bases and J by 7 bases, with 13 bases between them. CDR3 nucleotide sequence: TGTGCCAGCAGCTTGGCTGGAGGACCTGGGACCCAGTACTTC. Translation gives CASSLAGGPGTQYF.

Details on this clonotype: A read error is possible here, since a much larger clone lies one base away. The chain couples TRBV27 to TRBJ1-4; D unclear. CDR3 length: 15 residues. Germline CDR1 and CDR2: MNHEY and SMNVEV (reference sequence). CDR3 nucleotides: TGTGCCAGCAGTGTCCTAGGAGCAACTAATGAAAAACTGCTTTTT. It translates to CASSVLGATNEKLLF.